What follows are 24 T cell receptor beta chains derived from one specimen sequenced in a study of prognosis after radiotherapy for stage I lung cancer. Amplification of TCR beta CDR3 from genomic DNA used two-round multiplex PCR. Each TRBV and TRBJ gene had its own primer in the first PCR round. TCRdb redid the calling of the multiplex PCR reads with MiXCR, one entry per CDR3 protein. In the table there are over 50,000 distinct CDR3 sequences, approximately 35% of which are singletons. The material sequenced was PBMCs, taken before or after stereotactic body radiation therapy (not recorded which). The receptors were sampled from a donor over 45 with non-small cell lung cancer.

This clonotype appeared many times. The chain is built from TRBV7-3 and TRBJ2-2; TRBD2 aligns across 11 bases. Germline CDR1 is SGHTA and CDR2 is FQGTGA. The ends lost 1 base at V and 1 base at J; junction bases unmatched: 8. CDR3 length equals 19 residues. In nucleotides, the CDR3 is TGTGCCAGCAGCTTAATTGGCGCGGGGACTAGCGGGAACACCGGGGAGCTGTTTTTT. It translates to CASSLIGAGTSGNTGELFF.

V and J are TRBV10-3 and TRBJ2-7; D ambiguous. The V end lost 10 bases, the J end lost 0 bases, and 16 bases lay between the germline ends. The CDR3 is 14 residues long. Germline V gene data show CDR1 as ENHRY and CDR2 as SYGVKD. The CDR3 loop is CATGSASGSYEQYF. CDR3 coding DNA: TGTGCCACAGGCTCGGCCAGTGGCTCCTACGAGCAGTACTTC.

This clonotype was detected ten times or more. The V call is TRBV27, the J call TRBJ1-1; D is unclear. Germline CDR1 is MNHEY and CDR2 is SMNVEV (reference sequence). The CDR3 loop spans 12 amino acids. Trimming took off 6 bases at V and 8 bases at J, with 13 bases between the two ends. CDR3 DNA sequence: TGTGCCAGCAGGACCGGCGCCTCCGAAGCTTTCTTT. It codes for CASRTGASEAFF.

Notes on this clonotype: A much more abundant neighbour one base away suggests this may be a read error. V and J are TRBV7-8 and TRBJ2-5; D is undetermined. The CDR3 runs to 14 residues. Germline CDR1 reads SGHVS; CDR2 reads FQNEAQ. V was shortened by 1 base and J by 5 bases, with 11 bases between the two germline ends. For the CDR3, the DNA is TGTGCCAGCAGCTTAGATTTCTTGAGTGAGACCCAGTACTTC. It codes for CASSLDFLSETQYF.

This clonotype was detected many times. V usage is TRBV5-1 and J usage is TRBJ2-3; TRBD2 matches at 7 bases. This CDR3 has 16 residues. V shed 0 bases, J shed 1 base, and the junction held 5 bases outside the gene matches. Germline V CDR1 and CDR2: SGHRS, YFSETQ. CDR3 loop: CASSLDGLGRTDTQYF. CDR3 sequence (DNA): TGCGCCAGCAGCTTGGATGGACTAGGGCGCACAGATACGCAGTATTTT.

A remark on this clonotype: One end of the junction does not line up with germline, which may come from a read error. In nucleotides, the CDR3 is TGTGCCAGCATGCTACTAGCGGGAGCAATCTACGAGCAATACTTC. Its translation: CASMLLAGAIYEQYF. The genes are TRBV6-1 and TRBJ2-7, with TRBD2 matching 11 bases. Germline-derived CDR1 and CDR2 are MNHNS and SASEGT. The CDR3 has 15 amino acids.

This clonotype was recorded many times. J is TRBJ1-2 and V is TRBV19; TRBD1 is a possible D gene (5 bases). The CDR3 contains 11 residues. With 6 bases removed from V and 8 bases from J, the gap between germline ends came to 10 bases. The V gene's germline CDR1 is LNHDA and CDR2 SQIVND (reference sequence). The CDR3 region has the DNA TGTGCCAGTAGGCAGGGCTTCGGCTACACCTTC. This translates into CASRQGFGYTF.

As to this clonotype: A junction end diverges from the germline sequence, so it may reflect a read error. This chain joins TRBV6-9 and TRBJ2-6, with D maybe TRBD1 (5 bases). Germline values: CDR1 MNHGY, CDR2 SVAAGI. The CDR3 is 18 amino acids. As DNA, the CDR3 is TGTGCCAGCACCGACAGCCCTCTATACTTTTCTGTGGCCAACGTCCTGACTTTC. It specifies CASTDSPLYFSVANVLTF.

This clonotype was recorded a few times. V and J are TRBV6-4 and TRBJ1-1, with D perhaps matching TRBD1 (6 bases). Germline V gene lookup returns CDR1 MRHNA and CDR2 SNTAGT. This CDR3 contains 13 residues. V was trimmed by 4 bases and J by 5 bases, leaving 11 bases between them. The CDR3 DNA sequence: TGTGCCAGCAGTGCAGGGGCCCGGACTGAAGCTTTCTTT. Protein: CASSAGARTEAFF.

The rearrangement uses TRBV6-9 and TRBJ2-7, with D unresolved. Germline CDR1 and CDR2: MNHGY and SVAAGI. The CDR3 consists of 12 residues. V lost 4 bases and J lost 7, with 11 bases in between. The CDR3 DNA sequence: TGTGCCAGCAGTTTAAAAGGCCTAGAGCAGTACTTC. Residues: CASSLKGLEQYF.

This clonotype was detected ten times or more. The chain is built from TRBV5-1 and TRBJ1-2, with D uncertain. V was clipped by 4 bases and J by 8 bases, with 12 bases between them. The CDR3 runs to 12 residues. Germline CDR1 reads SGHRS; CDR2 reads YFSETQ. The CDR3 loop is CASSEQMEGYTF. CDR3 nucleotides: TGCGCCAGCAGCGAGCAAATGGAAGGCTACACCTTC.

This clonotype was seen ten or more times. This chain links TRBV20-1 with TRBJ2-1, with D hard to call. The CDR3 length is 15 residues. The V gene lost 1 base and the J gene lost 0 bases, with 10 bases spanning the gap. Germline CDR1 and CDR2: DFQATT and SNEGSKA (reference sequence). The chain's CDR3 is CSARGGGSSYNEQFF. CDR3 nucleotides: TGCAGTGCTAGAGGCGGCGGAAGCTCCTACAATGAGCAGTTCTTC.

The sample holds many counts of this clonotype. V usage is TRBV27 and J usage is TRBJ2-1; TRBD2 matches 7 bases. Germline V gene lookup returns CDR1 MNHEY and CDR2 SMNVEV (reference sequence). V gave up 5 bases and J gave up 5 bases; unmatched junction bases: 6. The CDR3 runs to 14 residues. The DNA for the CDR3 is TGTGCCAGCAGTGGCGGGAGTCCCAACAATGAGCAGTTCTTC. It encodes CASSGGSPNNEQFF.

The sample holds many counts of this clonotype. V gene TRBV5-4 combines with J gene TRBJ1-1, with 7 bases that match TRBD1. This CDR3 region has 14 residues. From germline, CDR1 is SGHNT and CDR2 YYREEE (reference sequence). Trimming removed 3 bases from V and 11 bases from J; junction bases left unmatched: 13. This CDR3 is CASSSSGTAGRAFF. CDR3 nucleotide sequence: TGTGCCAGCAGCTCCTCCGGGACAGCTGGTAGGGCTTTCTTT.

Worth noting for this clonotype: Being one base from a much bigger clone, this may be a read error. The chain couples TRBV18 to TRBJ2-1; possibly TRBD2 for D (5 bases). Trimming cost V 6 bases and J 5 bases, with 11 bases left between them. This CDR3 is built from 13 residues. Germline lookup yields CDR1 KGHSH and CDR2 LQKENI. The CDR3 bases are TGTGCCAGCTCCGTCCCCGGGAACAATGAGCAGTTCTTC. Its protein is CASSVPGNNEQFF. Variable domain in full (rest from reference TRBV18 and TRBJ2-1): NAGVMQNPRHLVRRRGQEARLRCSPMKGHSHVYWYRQLPEEGLKFMVYLQKENIIDESGMPKERFSAEFPKEGPSILRIQQVVRGDSAAYFCASSVPGNNEQFFGPGTRLTVL.

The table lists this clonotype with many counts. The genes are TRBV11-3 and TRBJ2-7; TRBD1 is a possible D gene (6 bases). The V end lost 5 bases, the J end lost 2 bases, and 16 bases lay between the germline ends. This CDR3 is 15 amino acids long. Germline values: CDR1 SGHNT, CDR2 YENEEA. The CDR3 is CASSPRGHGPYEQYF. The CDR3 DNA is TGTGCCAGCAGCCCCAGGGGTCACGGACCCTACGAGCAGTACTTC.

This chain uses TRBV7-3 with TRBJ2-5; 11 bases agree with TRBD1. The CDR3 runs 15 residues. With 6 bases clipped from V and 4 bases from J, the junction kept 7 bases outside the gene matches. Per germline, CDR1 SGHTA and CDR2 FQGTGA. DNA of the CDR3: TGTGCCAGCAGTAGGGGACAGGGGGGGCCAGAGACCCAGTACTTC. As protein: CASSRGQGGPETQYF.

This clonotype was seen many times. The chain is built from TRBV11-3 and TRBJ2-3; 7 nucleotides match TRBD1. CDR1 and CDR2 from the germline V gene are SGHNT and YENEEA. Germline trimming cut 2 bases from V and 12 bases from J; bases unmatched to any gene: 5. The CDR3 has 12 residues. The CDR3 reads CASSLSGQLQYF. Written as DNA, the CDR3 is TGTGCCAGCAGCTTATCGGGACAGCTCCAGTATTTT.

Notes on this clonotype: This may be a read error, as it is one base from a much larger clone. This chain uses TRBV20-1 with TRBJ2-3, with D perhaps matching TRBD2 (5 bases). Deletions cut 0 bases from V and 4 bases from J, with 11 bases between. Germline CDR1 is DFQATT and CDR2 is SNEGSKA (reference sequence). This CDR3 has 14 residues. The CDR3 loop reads CSARDRQRSDTQYF. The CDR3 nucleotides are TGCAGTGCTAGAGATCGTCAGCGGTCAGATACGCAGTATTTT.

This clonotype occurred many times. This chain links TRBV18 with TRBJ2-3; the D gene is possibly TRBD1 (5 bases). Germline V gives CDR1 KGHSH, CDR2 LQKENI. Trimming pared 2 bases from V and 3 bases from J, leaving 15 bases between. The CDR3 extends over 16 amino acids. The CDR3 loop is CASSPSISRVTDTQYF. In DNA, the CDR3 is TGTGCCAGCTCACCAAGCATAAGCAGGGTAACAGATACGCAGTATTTT.

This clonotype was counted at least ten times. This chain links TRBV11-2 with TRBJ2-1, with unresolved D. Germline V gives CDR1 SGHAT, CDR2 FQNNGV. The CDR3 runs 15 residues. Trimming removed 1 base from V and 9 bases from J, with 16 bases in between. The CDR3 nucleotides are TGTGCCAGCAGCTTAGGTCCAGCCCGCTATGGTGAGCAGTTCTTC. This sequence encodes CASSLGPARYGEQFF.

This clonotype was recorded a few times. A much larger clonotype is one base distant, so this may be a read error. The CDR3 region has the DNA TGTGCCACCAGTGATCCCGGGACTAGCAGGAACGAGCAGTACTTC. Translation: CATSDPGTSRNEQYF. The chain recombines TRBV24-1 with TRBJ2-7; TRBD2 matches 9 bases. Germline-derived CDR1 and CDR2 are KGHDR and SFDVKD. J gave up 5 bases and V 3 bases, and 7 bases lay outside the gene matches. The CDR3 has 15 amino acids.

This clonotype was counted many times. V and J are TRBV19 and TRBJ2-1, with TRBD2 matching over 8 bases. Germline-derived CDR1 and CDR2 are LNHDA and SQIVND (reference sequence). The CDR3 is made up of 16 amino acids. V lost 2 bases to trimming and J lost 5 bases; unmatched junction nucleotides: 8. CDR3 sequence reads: CASSISPGGPNNEQFF. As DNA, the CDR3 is TGTGCCAGTAGTATAAGTCCGGGAGGGCCGAACAATGAGCAGTTCTTC.

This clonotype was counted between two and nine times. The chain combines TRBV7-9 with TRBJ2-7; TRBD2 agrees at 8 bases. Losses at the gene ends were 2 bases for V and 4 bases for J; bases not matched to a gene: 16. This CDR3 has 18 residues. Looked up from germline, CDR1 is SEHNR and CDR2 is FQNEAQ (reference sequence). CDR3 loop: CASSLRSGGGGPSYEQYF. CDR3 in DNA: TGTGCCAGCAGCTTACGCTCGGGGGGGGGGGGGCCCTCTTACGAGCAGTACTTC.